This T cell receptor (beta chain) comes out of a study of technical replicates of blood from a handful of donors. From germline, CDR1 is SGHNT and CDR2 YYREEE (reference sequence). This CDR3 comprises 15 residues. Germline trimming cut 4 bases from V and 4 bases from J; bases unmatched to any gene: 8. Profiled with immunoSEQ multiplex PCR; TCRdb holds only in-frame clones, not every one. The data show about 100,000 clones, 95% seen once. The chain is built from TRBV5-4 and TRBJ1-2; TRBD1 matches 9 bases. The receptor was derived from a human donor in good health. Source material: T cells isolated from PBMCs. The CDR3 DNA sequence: TGTGCCAGCAGCGGGGGACAGGGATTTAGCTATGGCTACACCTTC. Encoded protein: CASSGGQGFSYGYTF.